Following are 18 T cell receptor beta chains from one sample sequenced in a study of graft-versus-host responses after intestinal transplantation. Processing of graft tissue released intraepithelial and lamina propria lymphocytes. Repertoires were generated with immunoSEQ multiplex PCR, while TCRdb's copy carries only in-frame clones and drops some. In the table there are 40,000 or so clones, roughly 87% of which are singletons. Sequencing used ileum tissue, obtained around 190 days after intestinal transplant. Source of these receptors: a human patient who received an intestinal transplant, so some T cells may come from the graft donor.

This chain uses TRBV13 with TRBJ2-7; tentative D call: TRBD2 (6 bases). Germline V lookup: CDR1 PRHDT, CDR2 FYEKMQ (reference sequence). The CDR3 is 13 residues long. V was pared by 6 bases and J by 2 bases, with 11 bases between. The CDR3 is CASRAGQTYEQYF. For the CDR3, the DNA is TGTGCCAGCAGGGCGGGGCAGACCTACGAGCAGTACTTC.

The gene calls are TRBV5-1 and TRBJ2-4, with D unresolved. Between the trimmed V and J ends, which lost 1 base and 6 bases, there was a span of 11 bases. Germline CDR1 and CDR2: SGHRS and YFSETQ. The CDR3 spans 14 residues. The CDR3 is CASSLTAGPNIQYF. The CDR3 DNA follows: TGCGCCAGCAGCTTGACGGCAGGACCAAACATTCAGTACTTC.

This clone was picked up a small number of times. V is TRBV6-4 and J is TRBJ1-2, with D unresolved. The CDR3 sequence is 15 residues long. V was cut by 6 bases and J by 8 bases, with 22 bases left in between. CDR1 is MRHNA, CDR2 SNTAGT, per germline. As DNA, the CDR3 is TGTGCCAGCAGAGAACCGGGAAGAACTATTACGGGCTACACCTTC. Protein: CASREPGRTITGYTF.

V usage is TRBV10-3 and J usage is TRBJ1-1, with D unresolved. The germline CDR1 and CDR2 sequences are ENHRY and SYGVKD. Trimming stripped 11 bases from V and 0 bases from J, with 16 bases between. The CDR3 length is 14 residues. DNA for the CDR3: TGTGCCTCCGAACGGGGAGGAATGAACACTGAAGCTTTCTTT. As protein: CASERGGMNTEAFF.

The CDR3 DNA is TGTGCCAGCAGAGGGGGGACCTACGAGCAGTACTTC. Translating gives CASRGGTYEQYF. The gene calls are TRBV6-5 and TRBJ2-5, with D perhaps assigned TRBD1 or TRBD2 (6 bases each). The J call may be wrong; the DNA end is better matched by TRBJ2-7. Germline loops: CDR1 MNHEY, CDR2 SVGAGI. The CDR3 contains 12 residues.

The chain uses TRBV15 and TRBJ1-5; D call uncertain. The germline V and J ends were trimmed by 4 bases and 1 base, with 2 bases remaining between them. Germline lookup yields CDR1 LNHNV and CDR2 YYDKDF (reference sequence). The CDR3 is made up of 12 amino acids. The CDR3 coding sequence is TGTGCCACCAGCAACAGCAATCAGCCCCAGCATTTT. Translated: CATSNSNQPQHF.

The chain recombines TRBV7-9 with TRBJ2-7; D is perhaps TRBD1 or TRBD2 (5 bases each). V was shortened by 5 bases and J by 6 bases, with 17 bases between the two germline ends. The germline CDR1 and CDR2 sequences are SEHNR and FQNEAQ (reference sequence). CDR3 size: 14 residues. The CDR3 bases are TGTGCCAGCAGCCACCGGGACCTCCCACGCGAGCAGTACTTC. As protein: CASSHRDLPREQYF.

The chain combines TRBV5-1 with TRBJ2-2; the D gene is possibly TRBD2 (6 bases). This CDR3 region has 14 residues. V was shortened by 5 bases and J by 4 bases, with 12 bases between the two germline ends. Germline-derived CDR1 and CDR2 are SGHRS and YFSETQ. Here the CDR3 reads CASRRGLPTGELFF. CDR3 nucleotides: TGCGCCAGCAGGCGGGGCCTACCCACCGGGGAGCTGTTTTTT.

The CDR3 spells CASSRGQGYEQYF. CDR3 sequence (DNA): TGTGCCAGCAGCCGGGGACAGGGCTACGAGCAGTACTTC. J is TRBJ2-7 and V is TRBV6-5; 9 nucleotides line up with TRBD1. CDR3 length: 13 residues. With V trimmed by 6 bases and J by 3 bases, 3 bases remained unmatched. Germline values: CDR1 MNHEY, CDR2 SVGAGI.

The V and J genes are TRBV7-8 and TRBJ2-1; 14 positions match TRBD2. Per the germline V gene, CDR1 is SGHVS and CDR2 is FQNEAQ. This CDR3 contains 17 residues. J lost 3 bases, V lost 6 bases, and 7 bases had no gene match. This CDR3 is CASRGTSGSLVYNEQFF. CDR3 nucleotide sequence: TGTGCCAGCAGAGGGACTAGCGGGAGTTTGGTCTACAATGAGCAGTTCTTC. The full variable domain, with the rest looked up from reference TRBV7-8 and TRBJ2-1, is GAGVSQSPRYKVAKRGQDVALRCDPISGHVSLFWYQQALGQGPEFLTYFQNEAQLDKSGLPSDRFFAERPEGSVSTLKIQRTQQEDSAVYLCASRGTSGSLVYNEQFFGPGTRLTVL.

This clone was seen more than once but under ten times. The CDR3 loop is CASSQDRALAGAGTGELFF. CDR3 bases: TGCGCCAGCAGCCAAGATAGGGCCCTAGCGGGAGCAGGGACCGGGGAGCTGTTTTTT. The J gene is TRBJ2-2, the V gene TRBV4-1, with 10 bases that match TRBD2. Germline values: CDR1 MGHRA, CDR2 YSYEKL. The V segment lost 0 bases and the J segment 5 bases; nucleotides outside the gene matches: 12. The CDR3 loop spans 19 amino acids.

The J gene is TRBJ1-5, the V gene TRBV5-1, with D possibly matching TRBD1 (5 bases). V was trimmed by 5 bases and J by 1 base, leaving 10 bases between them. Germline V gives CDR1 SGHRS, CDR2 YFSETQ. The CDR3 covers 14 residues. CDR3 nucleotides: TGCGCCAGCAGGAGGGACGCGAGCAATCAGCCCCAGCATTTT. Its protein product is CASRRDASNQPQHF.

The genes are TRBV4-2 and TRBJ1-3; the match to TRBD1 covers 7 bases. This CDR3 has 16 amino acids. With 0 bases clipped from V and 5 bases from J, the junction kept 7 bases outside the gene matches. Per the germline V gene, CDR1 is LGHNA and CDR2 is YNFKEQ. DNA of the CDR3: TGTGCCAGCAGCCAAGATGTGGACAGGTTAAGAAACACCATATATTTT. Translated: CASSQDVDRLRNTIYF.

This rearrangement joins TRBV7-3 to TRBJ2-3; possibly TRBD1 for D (5 bases). The CDR3 consists of 14 residues. V dropped 0 bases and J dropped 2 bases, with 6 bases sitting between them. CDR1 SGHTA and CDR2 FQGTGA come from the germline V gene. Here the CDR3 reads CASSLTGHTDTQYF. The CDR3, as DNA: TGTGCCAGCAGCTTAACGGGGCACACAGATACGCAGTATTTT.

The rearrangement joins TRBV10-2 to TRBJ2-7, with no clear D. From germline, CDR1 is WSHSY and CDR2 SAAADI. The CDR3 covers 14 residues. V was pared by 3 bases and J by 0 bases, with 9 bases between. CDR3 loop: CASSDRWLSYEQYF. The CDR3 DNA is TGCGCCAGCAGTGATCGATGGCTCTCCTACGAGCAGTACTTC.

The rearrangement uses TRBV6-5 and TRBJ1-1; D might be TRBD1 (6 bases). Germline V gene lookup returns CDR1 MNHEY and CDR2 SVGAGI. The CDR3 sequence is 15 residues long. V was cut by 2 bases and J by 5 bases, with 15 bases left in between. CDR3 nucleotide sequence: TGTGCCAGCAGTTACGATTGGGGGCGCGGGACTGAAGCTTTCTTT. Translated, it gives CASSYDWGRGTEAFF.

The chain employs TRBV7-9 and TRBJ1-6; no clear D gene. V lost 3 bases, J lost 10 bases, and 10 bases lay in between. There are 13 residues in the CDR3. Germline V gene sequence: CDR1 SEHNR, CDR2 FQNEAQ (reference sequence). The CDR3 DNA reads as TGTGCCAGCAGCTTTACAGCGGACTCACCCCTCCACTTT. Its translation is CASSFTADSPLHF.

This rearrangement joins TRBV9 to TRBJ1-2, with D perhaps matching TRBD1 (6 bases). The CDR3 spans 12 residues. The V gene's germline CDR1 is SGDLS and CDR2 YYNGEE. V was cut by 1 base and J by 10 bases, with 11 bases left in between. The CDR3: CASSVRDNLYTF. The CDR3 coding sequence is TGTGCCAGCAGCGTAAGGGACAACCTCTACACCTTC.